These 18 T cell receptor beta chains share one sample of origin, sequenced in a study of blood T cell repertoires in COVID-19. Assay used: immunoSEQ multiplex PCR; TCRdb lists only in-frame clones, some missing. Of about 26,000 clones listed, approximately 83% are singletons. Specimen: peripheral blood. These receptors were collected from a woman aged 80 or older with COVID-19, enrolled during active disease.

This clone was observed a single time. The chain uses TRBV5-6 and TRBJ1-2, with D perhaps matching TRBD1 (5 bases). CDR1 SGHDT and CDR2 YYEEEE come from the germline V gene. Trimming shortened V by 0 bases and J by 4 bases, and 13 bases separated the two germline ends. There are 15 residues in the CDR3. The CDR3 DNA reads as TGTGCCAGCAGCTTGGTAGCAGGGTTTTTCTATGGCTACACCTTC. It yields the protein CASSLVAGFFYGYTF.

The genes are TRBV2 and TRBJ2-7; 10 bases align to TRBD1. V lost 5 bases to trimming and J lost 4 bases; unmatched junction nucleotides: 8. From germline, CDR1 is SNHLY and CDR2 FYNNEI. The CDR3 runs 15 residues. CDR3 protein: CASSRQGAVTYEQYF. For the CDR3, the DNA is TGTGCCAGCAGTCGACAGGGGGCCGTTACTTACGAGCAGTACTTC.

The chain couples TRBV5-1 to TRBJ2-3; no reliable D call. Trimming stripped 4 bases from V and 2 bases from J, with 8 bases between. The CDR3 extends over 13 amino acids. Germline loops: CDR1 SGHRS, CDR2 YFSETQ. CDR3 DNA sequence: TGCGCCAGCAGCGGGCTCGACACAGATACGCAGTATTTT. The encoded protein is CASSGLDTDTQYF.

By its share, this clone is medium-sized. This rearrangement joins TRBV6-5 to TRBJ1-1; 11 bases are a match to TRBD1. V was pared by 6 bases and J by 5 bases, with 5 bases of the junction left unmatched. Germline CDR1 reads MNHEY; CDR2 reads SVGAGI. This CDR3 has 14 residues. The DNA of the CDR3 is TGTGCCAGCAGCACCGGGACAGGGGGGACTGAAGCTTTCTTT. Translated: CASSTGTGGTEAFF.

V is TRBV14 and J is TRBJ1-1, with D maybe TRBD1 (5 bases). Germline V gene sequence: CDR1 SGHDN, CDR2 FVKESK. The CDR3 contains 13 residues. Trimming took 4 bases from V and 3 from J, leaving 9 bases between them. CDR3 loop: CASSPQGYTEAFF. The CDR3, as DNA: TGTGCCAGCAGCCCTCAGGGTTACACTGAAGCTTTCTTT.

The chain combines TRBV2 with TRBJ1-5; D is uncertain. This CDR3 has 14 residues. Germline CDR1 is SNHLY and CDR2 is FYNNEI. Deletions cut 6 bases from V and 0 bases from J, with 9 bases between. This CDR3 reads CASSKQVSNQPQHF. The DNA of the CDR3 is TGTGCCAGCAGCAAACAAGTTAGCAATCAGCCCCAGCATTTT.

This chain connects TRBV27 to TRBJ1-2, with 9 bases that match TRBD1. Germline loops: CDR1 MNHEY, CDR2 SMNVEV (reference sequence). V trimming: 3 bases; J trimming: 3 bases; junction bases outside the gene matches: 14. The CDR3 runs 18 residues. CDR3: CASSFSGTGTMSYYGYTF. The CDR3 nucleotides are TGTGCCAGCAGTTTTTCCGGGACAGGGACTATGTCTTACTATGGCTACACCTTC.

This chain links TRBV21-1 with TRBJ1-1; the table's D call, TRBD1, has no DNA check behind it. TRBV21-1 is recorded as a pseudogene. The CDR3 contains 14 residues. CDR3 bases: TGTGCCAGCAGAAACAGCCTTATGAACACTGAAGCTTTCTTT. This sequence encodes CASRNSLMNTEAFF.

This chain uses TRBV24-1 with TRBJ2-2, with 8 bases aligning to TRBD1. Germline CDR1 reads KGHDR; CDR2 reads SFDVKD. The CDR3 runs 16 residues. The ends lost 4 bases at V and 2 bases at J; junction bases unmatched: 5. The CDR3 region has the DNA TGTGCCACCAGTGACACCGGGACAGGTAACACCGGGGAGCTGTTTTTT. Residues: CATSDTGTGNTGELFF.

The rearrangement joins TRBV19 to TRBJ1-1, with D possibly being TRBD1 (5 bases). Trimming cost V 7 bases and J 6 bases, with 24 bases left between them. The CDR3 has 16 residues. Per the germline V gene, CDR1 is LNHDA and CDR2 is SQIVND (reference sequence). This chain's CDR3 is CASTLEGGQGGSEAFF. The CDR3 nucleotides read TGTGCCAGTACCCTCGAGGGCGGGCAGGGAGGGTCTGAAGCTTTCTTT.

The chain couples TRBV7-2 to TRBJ2-7, with 9 bases matching TRBD1. Germline values: CDR1 SGHTA, CDR2 FQGNSA. V trimming: 4 bases; J trimming: 2 bases; junction bases outside the gene matches: 6. There are 15 residues in the CDR3. As DNA, the CDR3 is TGTGCCAGCAGCTCATCCGGGACAGGGACCTACGAGCAGTACTTC. Protein product: CASSSSGTGTYEQYF.

The V gene is TRBV15, the J gene TRBJ1-1, with D perhaps TRBD1 (6 bases). CDR1 is LNHNV and CDR2 is YYDKDF in the germline V gene (reference sequence). The V end lost 5 bases, the J end lost 0 bases, and 19 bases lay between the germline ends. The CDR3 length is 17 residues. The CDR3 protein is CATSQGRQGTMNTEAFF. DNA of the CDR3: TGTGCCACCAGCCAAGGACGGCAGGGGACTATGAACACTGAAGCTTTCTTT. The variable domain in full, with the rest retrieved from reference TRBV15 and TRBJ1-1, is DAMVIQNPRYQVTQFGKPVTLSCSQTLNHNVMYWYQQKSSQAPKLLFHYYDKDFNNEADTPDNFQSRRPNTSFCFLDIRSPGLGDTAMYLCATSQGRQGTMNTEAFFGQGTRLTVV.

DNA for the CDR3: TGCGCCAGCAGCGGACTGACAGGGGTTAATTCACCCCTCCACTTT. Protein sequence: CASSGLTGVNSPLHF. J is TRBJ1-6 and V is TRBV5-1; 8 nucleotides agree with TRBD1. Germline V CDR1 and CDR2: SGHRS, YFSETQ. Unmatched junction bases numbered 6, after V lost 4 bases and J lost 6 bases. The CDR3 extends over 15 amino acids.

The chain couples TRBV7-8 to TRBJ2-7; D unclear. This CDR3 comprises 14 residues. The V and J ends lost 5 bases and 2 bases respectively, with 13 bases between them. CDR1 and CDR2 from the germline V gene are SGHVS and FQNEAQ. CDR3 bases: TGTGCCAGCAGCCACTCGATCAAGACCTACGAGCAGTACTTC. Translated: CASSHSIKTYEQYF.

This sequence joins TRBV9 and TRBJ1-2; no firm D call. Germline CDR1 is SGDLS and CDR2 is YYNGEE. The length of the CDR3 is 12 residues. Between the trimmed V and J ends, which lost 4 bases and 4 bases, there was a span of 8 bases. The CDR3 loop is CASSPVGYGYTF. The CDR3 DNA sequence: TGTGCCAGCAGCCCGGTCGGCTATGGCTACACCTTC.

This chain connects TRBV6-1 to TRBJ2-7; D gene ambiguous. Trimming cost V 3 bases and J 4 bases, with 19 bases left between them. CDR3 size: 16 residues. Germline values: CDR1 MNHNS, CDR2 SASEGT. The CDR3 nucleotides are TGTGCCAGCAGTGACGTATCAGTGGTGCAGGCGTACGAGCAGTACTTC. Amino acids: CASSDVSVVQAYEQYF.

The chain uses TRBV5-4 and TRBJ1-1; maybe TRBD1 (5 bases). This CDR3 spans 15 amino acids. Germline lookup yields CDR1 SGHNT and CDR2 YYREEE (reference sequence). Trimming pared 0 bases from V and 0 bases from J, leaving 9 bases between. Here the CDR3 DNA reads TGTGCCAGCAGCTTGGCCGCAGGGTTGAACACTGAAGCTTTCTTT. Translated: CASSLAAGLNTEAFF.

The chain carries TRBV5-6 and TRBJ2-7, with 8 bases fitting TRBD2. Losses at the gene ends were 4 bases for V and 3 bases for J; bases not matched to a gene: 6. CDR1 and CDR2 (germline): SGHDT, YYEEEE. The CDR3 loop spans 14 amino acids. In DNA form, the CDR3 reads TGTGCCAGCAGCCCCGGGGGGGGGAACTACGAGCAGTACTTC. This encodes CASSPGGGNYEQYF.